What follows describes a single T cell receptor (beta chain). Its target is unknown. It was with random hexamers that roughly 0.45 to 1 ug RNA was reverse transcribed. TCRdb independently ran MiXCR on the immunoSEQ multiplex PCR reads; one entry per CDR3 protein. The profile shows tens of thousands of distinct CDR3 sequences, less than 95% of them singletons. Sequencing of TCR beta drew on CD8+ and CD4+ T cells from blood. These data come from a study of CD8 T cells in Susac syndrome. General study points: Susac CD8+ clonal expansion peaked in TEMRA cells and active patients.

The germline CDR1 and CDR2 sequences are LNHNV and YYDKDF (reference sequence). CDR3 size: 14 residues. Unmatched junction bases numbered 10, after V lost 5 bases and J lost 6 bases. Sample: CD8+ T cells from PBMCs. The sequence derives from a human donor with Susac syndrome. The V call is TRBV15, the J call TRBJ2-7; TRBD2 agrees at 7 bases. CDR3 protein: CATSPVSGEGEQYF. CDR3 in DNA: TGTGCCACCAGCCCAGTTTCGGGGGAGGGCGAGCAGTACTTC.